This T cell receptor beta chain derives from a study of blood T cell repertoires in COVID-19. Study in general: The study drew acute and convalescent COVID-19 samples from the United States, Italy and Spain. The cDNA or gDNA used as material had been derived from T cells, B-cell-depleted T cells, or PBMCs.

Germline assignment: CDR1 MNHEY and CDR2 SVGAGI. This CDR3 contains 15 residues. Losses at the gene ends were 11 bases for V and 4 bases for J; bases not matched to a gene: 11. Individuals drawn from approximately 26 US areas were roughly 18 to 95 years old. Methods used by the authors: Reference gene primer amplification in the assay estimated nucleated cell counts. The assay was immunoSEQ multiplex PCR, and TCRdb's table has in-frame clones only and misses some. Clonal size and the V and J genes are those of that table, whereas D and trimming came from the DNA. Among about 150,000 clones listed, over 80% were seen once.

Sequences were obtained from PBMCs or T cells enriched from blood (not recorded which). The chain is built from TRBV6-5 and TRBJ2-2; 9 bases match TRBD2. This TCR derives from a man in his sixties or seventies who had been exposed to COVID-19. The CDR3 nucleotides read TGTGCCGTCAAGGCTAGCGGGACCGGCACCGGGGAGCTGTTTTTT. Protein product: CAVKASGTGTGELFF.